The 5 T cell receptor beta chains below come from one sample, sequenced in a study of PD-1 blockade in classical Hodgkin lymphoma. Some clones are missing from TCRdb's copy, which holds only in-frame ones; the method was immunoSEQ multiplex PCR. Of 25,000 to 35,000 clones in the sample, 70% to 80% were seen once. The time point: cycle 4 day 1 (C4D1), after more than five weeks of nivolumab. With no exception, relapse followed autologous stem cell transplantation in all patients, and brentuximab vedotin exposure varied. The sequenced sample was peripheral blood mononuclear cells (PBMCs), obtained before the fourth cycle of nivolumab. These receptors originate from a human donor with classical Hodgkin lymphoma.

In DNA, the CDR3 is TGTGCCAGCAGCTTCGGACTAGCGGGCGGTTACAATGAGCAGTTCTTC. The encoded protein is CASSFGLAGGYNEQFF. The genes are TRBV7-3 and TRBJ2-1; TRBD2 matches 11 bases. The junction had 5 bases not matched to a gene; V was cut back by 3 bases and J by 4 bases. Germline lookup yields CDR1 SGHTA and CDR2 FQGTGA. The length of the CDR3 is 16 residues.

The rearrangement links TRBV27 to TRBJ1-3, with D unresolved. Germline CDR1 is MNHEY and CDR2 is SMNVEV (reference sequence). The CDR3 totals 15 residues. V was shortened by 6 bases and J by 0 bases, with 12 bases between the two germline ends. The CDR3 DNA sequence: TGTGCCAGCAGATTCGCAGATTCCTCTGGAAACACCATATATTTT. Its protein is CASRFADSSGNTIYF.

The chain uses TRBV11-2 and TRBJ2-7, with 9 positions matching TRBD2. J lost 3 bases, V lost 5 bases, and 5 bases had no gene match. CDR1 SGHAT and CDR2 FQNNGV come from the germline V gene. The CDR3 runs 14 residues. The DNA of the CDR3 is TGTGCCAGCAGCCAAAGCGGGAGGAACTACGAGCAGTACTTC. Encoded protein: CASSQSGRNYEQYF.

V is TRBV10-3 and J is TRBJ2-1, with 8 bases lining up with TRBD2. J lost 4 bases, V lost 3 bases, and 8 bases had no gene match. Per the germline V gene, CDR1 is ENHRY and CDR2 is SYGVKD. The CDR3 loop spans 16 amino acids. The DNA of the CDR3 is TGTGCCATCAGTGACGACGGGAGGGCCCCTTACAATGAGCAGTTCTTC. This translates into CAISDDGRAPYNEQFF.

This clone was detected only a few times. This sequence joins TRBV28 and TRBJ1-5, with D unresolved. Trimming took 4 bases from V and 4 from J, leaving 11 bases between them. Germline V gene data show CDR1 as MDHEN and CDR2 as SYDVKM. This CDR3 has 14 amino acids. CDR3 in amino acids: CASSSPGANQPQHF. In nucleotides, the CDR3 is TGTGCCAGCAGTTCTCCGGGAGCTAATCAGCCCCAGCATTTT. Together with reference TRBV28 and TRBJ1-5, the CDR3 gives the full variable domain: DVKVTQSSRYLVKRTGEKVFLECVQDMDHENMFWYRQDPGLGLRLIYFSYDVKMKEKGDIPEGYSVSREKKERFSLILESASTNQTSMYLCASSSPGANQPQHFGDGTRLSIL.